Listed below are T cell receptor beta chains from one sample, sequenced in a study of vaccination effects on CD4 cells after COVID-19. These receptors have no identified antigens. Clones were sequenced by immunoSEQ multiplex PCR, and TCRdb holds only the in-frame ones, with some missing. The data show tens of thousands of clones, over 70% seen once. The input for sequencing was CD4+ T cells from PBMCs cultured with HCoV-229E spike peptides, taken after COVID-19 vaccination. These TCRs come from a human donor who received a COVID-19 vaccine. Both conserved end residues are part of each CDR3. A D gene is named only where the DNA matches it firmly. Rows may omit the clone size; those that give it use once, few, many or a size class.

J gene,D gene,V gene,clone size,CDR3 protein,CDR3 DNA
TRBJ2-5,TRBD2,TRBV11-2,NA,CASSLVAGSSLGETQYF,TGTGCCAGCAGCTTAGTAGCGGGGTCCTCTCTGGGAGAGACCCAGTACTTC
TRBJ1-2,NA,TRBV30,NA,CAWSWNLYGYTF,TGTGCCTGGAGTTGGAATTTGTATGGCTACACCTTC
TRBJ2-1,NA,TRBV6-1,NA,CASSEGLGSNNEQFF,TGTGCCAGCAGTGAAGGTCTGGGATCGAACAATGAGCAGTTCTTC
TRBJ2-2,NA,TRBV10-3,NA,CAISELANTGELFF,TGTGCCATCAGTGAGTTAGCGAACACCGGGGAGCTGTTTTTT
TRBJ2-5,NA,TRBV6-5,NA,CASRIWTDQETQYF,TGTGCCAGCAGAATCTGGACGGATCAAGAGACCCAGTACTTC
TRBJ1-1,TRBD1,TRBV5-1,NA,CASSLGQGSTRAFF,TGCGCCAGCAGCTTAGGACAGGGATCGACGAGGGCTTTCTTT
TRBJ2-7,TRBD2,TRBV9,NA,CASSVGPSGGPYEQYF,TGTGCCAGCAGCGTAGGTCCTAGCGGAGGGCCCTACGAGCAGTACTTC
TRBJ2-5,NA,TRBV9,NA,CASSVDNGAGRETQYF,TGTGCCAGCAGCGTAGATAATGGGGCGGGGAGGGAGACCCAGTACTTC
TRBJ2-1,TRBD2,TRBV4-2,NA,CASSQDPGTIDEQFF,TGTGCCAGCAGCCAAGACCCTGGGACTATCGATGAGCAGTTCTTC
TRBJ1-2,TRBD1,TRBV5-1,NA,CASSLGDRGRVYGYTF,TGCGCCAGCAGCTTGGGTGACAGGGGGCGCGTCTATGGCTACACCTTC
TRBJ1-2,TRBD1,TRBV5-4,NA,CASSSPRGSEGYTF,TGTGCCAGCAGCTCGCCCAGGGGGTCGGAGGGCTACACCTTC
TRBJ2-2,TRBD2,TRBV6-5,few,CASSYLAGGPTGELFF,TGTGCCAGCAGTTACCTAGCGGGGGGGCCTACCGGGGAGCTGTTTTTT
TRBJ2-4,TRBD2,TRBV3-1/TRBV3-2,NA,CASSPRDSGRLFRKNIQYF,TGTGCCAGCAGCCCCCGGGATAGCGGGAGGCTTTTCCGTAAAAACATTCAGTACTTC
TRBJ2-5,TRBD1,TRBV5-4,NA,CASSVRGQGQETQYF,TGTGCCAGCAGTGTACGGGGACAGGGCCAAGAGACCCAGTACTTC
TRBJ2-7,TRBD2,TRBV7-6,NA,CASSLDSSGTYEQYF,TGTGCCAGCAGCTTAGATTCTAGCGGGACCTACGAGCAGTACTTC
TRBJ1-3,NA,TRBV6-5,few,CASAESGSGNTIYF,TGTGCCAGCGCTGAGAGCGGCTCTGGAAACACCATATATTTT
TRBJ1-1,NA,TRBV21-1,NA,CASSKIAESNTEAFF,TGTGCCAGCAGCAAAATTGCAGAGTCCAACACTGAAGCTTTCTTT
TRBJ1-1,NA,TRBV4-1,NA,CASSHPVGNTEAFF,TGCGCCAGCAGCCACCCCGTCGGGAACACTGAAGCTTTCTTT
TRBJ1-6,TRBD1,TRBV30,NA,CAWSRDRAANNSPLHF,TGTGCCTGGAGCCGGGACAGGGCCGCTAATAATTCACCCCTCCACTTT
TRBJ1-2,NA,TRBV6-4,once,CASSDSSVNYGYTF,TGTGCCAGCAGTGACTCCTCAGTGAACTATGGCTACACCTTC
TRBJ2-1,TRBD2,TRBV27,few,CASSLLAGGPHEQFF,TGTGCCAGCAGTTTATTAGCGGGAGGGCCCCATGAGCAGTTCTTC
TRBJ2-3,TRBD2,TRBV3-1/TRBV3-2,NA,CASSPRSGSGTDTQYF,TGTGCCAGCAGCCCTCGGAGCGGGAGTGGAACAGATACGCAGTATTTT
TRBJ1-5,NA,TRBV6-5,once,CASIGDGGLGQPQHF,TGTGCCAGCATTGGGGACGGGGGTTTGGGGCAGCCCCAGCATTTT
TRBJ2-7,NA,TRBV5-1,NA,CASSLSTSRSYEQYF,TGCGCCAGCAGCTTGTCAACCAGCAGATCCTACGAGCAGTACTTC
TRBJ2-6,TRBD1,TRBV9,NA,CASKDTGGTGANVLTF,TGTGCCAGCAAGGATACAGGGGGCACTGGGGCCAACGTCCTGACTTTC
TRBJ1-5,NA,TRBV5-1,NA,CASSLDGNQPQHF,TGCGCCAGCAGCTTGGACGGGAATCAGCCCCAGCATTTT
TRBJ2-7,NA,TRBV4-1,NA,CASSQGRAASYEQYF,TGCGCCAGCAGCCAAGGCCGGGCAGCCTCCTACGAGCAGTACTTC
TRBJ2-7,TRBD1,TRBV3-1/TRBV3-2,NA,CATTRDRGGEQYF,TGTGCCACAACCCGGGACAGGGGCGGCGAGCAGTACTTC
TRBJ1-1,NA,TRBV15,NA,CATSRDQVGTEAFF,TGTGCCACCAGCAGAGATCAGGTGGGCACTGAAGCTTTCTTT
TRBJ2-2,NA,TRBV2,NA,CASSVGVSGELFF,TGTGCCAGCAGTGTGGGGGTCTCCGGGGAGCTGTTTTTT
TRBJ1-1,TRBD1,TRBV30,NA,CAWSVKGGAGFF,TGTGCCTGGAGTGTAAAAGGGGGCGCAGGGTTCTTT
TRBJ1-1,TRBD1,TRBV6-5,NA,CASSRTGGTTEAFF,TGTGCCAGCAGTCGGACAGGGGGAACCACTGAAGCTTTCTTT
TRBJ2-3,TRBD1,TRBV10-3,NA,CAIKSRDRGADTQYF,TGTGCCATCAAGTCCCGGGACAGGGGTGCAGATACGCAGTATTTT
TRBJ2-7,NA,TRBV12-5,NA,CASGLVLKQVVNEQYF,TGTGCTAGTGGTTTGGTACTTAAACAGGTTGTCAACGAGCAGTACTTC
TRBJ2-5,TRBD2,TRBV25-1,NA,CASSEGTPLAAPYF,TGTGCCAGCAGTGAAGGTACCCCACTAGCGGCACCGTACTTC
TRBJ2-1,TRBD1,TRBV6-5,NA,CASNTDRGNEQFF,TGTGCCAGCAATACGGACAGGGGCAATGAGCAGTTCTTC
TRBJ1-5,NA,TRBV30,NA,CAWRRDLNQPQHF,TGTGCCTGGAGACGGGACCTCAATCAGCCCCAGCATTTT
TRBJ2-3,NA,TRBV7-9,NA,CASSLQGYSTDTQYF,TGTGCCAGCAGCTTACAGGGGTACAGCACAGATACGCAGTATTTT
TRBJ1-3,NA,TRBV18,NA,CASSPQGGGNTIYF,TGTGCCAGCTCACCACAGGGTGGTGGAAACACCATATATTTT
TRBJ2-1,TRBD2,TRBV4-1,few,CASSHIGLAGGRYNNEQFF,TGCGCCAGCAGCCATATCGGGCTAGCGGGGGGGCGTTACAACAATGAGCAGTTCTTC
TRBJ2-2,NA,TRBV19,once,CASTLLYRVSGELFF,TGTGCCAGTACTTTACTTTACCGGGTGTCCGGGGAGCTGTTTTTT
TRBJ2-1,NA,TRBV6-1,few,CASSEPRHSYNEQFF,TGTGCCAGCAGTGAACCCCGCCACTCCTACAATGAGCAGTTCTTC
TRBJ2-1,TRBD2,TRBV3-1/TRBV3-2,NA,CASSLGTSGILEQFF,TGTGCCAGCAGCCTTGGGACTAGCGGGATATTGGAGCAGTTCTTC
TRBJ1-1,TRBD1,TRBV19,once,CATRQGAGEAFF,TGTGCCACAAGACAGGGGGCGGGTGAAGCTTTCTTT
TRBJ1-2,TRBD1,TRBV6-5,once,CASKWGQGNYGYTF,TGTGCCAGCAAGTGGGGACAGGGGAACTATGGCTACACCTTC
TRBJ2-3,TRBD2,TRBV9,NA,CASSPSGGATDTQYF,TGTGCCAGCAGCCCCAGCGGGGGGGCAACAGATACGCAGTATTTT
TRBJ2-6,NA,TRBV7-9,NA,CASSLPLGANVLTF,TGTGCCAGCAGCCTCCCGCTCGGGGCCAACGTCCTGACTTTC
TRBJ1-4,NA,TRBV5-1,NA,CASSLGQGGEKLFF,TGCGCCAGCAGCTTGGGGCAGGGCGGCGAAAAACTGTTTTTT
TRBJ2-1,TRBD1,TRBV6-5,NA,CASRREGQGYNEQFF,TGTGCCAGCAGGAGAGAGGGACAGGGATACAATGAGCAGTTCTTC
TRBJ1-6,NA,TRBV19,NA,CASKRQNNSPLHF,TGTGCCAGTAAAAGACAGAATAATTCACCCCTCCACTTT
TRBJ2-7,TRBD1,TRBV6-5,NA,CASSYYSQGTYEQYF,TGTGCCAGCAGTTACTACTCACAGGGGACCTACGAGCAGTACTTC
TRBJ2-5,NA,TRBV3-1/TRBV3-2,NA,CASSQGIQETQYF,TGTGCCAGCAGCCAGGGGATCCAAGAGACCCAGTACTTC
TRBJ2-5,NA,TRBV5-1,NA,CASSLDGSSQETQYF,TGCGCCAGCAGCTTGGACGGCAGCTCCCAAGAGACCCAGTACTTC
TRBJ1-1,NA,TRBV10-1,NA,CASSELRTGVNTEAFF,TGCGCCAGCAGTGAGTTGAGAACCGGGGTTAACACTGAAGCTTTCTTT
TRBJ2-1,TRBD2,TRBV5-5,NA,CASSLGLAGSSYNEQFF,TGTGCCAGCAGCTTGGGACTAGCGGGGTCTTCCTACAATGAGCAGTTCTTC
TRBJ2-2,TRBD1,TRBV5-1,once,CASSYGQGGTGELFF,TGCGCCAGCAGCTACGGACAGGGCGGCACCGGGGAGCTGTTTTTT
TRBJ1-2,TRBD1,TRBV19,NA,CASSGQGADGYTF,TGTGCCAGTAGTGGACAGGGGGCGGATGGCTACACCTTC